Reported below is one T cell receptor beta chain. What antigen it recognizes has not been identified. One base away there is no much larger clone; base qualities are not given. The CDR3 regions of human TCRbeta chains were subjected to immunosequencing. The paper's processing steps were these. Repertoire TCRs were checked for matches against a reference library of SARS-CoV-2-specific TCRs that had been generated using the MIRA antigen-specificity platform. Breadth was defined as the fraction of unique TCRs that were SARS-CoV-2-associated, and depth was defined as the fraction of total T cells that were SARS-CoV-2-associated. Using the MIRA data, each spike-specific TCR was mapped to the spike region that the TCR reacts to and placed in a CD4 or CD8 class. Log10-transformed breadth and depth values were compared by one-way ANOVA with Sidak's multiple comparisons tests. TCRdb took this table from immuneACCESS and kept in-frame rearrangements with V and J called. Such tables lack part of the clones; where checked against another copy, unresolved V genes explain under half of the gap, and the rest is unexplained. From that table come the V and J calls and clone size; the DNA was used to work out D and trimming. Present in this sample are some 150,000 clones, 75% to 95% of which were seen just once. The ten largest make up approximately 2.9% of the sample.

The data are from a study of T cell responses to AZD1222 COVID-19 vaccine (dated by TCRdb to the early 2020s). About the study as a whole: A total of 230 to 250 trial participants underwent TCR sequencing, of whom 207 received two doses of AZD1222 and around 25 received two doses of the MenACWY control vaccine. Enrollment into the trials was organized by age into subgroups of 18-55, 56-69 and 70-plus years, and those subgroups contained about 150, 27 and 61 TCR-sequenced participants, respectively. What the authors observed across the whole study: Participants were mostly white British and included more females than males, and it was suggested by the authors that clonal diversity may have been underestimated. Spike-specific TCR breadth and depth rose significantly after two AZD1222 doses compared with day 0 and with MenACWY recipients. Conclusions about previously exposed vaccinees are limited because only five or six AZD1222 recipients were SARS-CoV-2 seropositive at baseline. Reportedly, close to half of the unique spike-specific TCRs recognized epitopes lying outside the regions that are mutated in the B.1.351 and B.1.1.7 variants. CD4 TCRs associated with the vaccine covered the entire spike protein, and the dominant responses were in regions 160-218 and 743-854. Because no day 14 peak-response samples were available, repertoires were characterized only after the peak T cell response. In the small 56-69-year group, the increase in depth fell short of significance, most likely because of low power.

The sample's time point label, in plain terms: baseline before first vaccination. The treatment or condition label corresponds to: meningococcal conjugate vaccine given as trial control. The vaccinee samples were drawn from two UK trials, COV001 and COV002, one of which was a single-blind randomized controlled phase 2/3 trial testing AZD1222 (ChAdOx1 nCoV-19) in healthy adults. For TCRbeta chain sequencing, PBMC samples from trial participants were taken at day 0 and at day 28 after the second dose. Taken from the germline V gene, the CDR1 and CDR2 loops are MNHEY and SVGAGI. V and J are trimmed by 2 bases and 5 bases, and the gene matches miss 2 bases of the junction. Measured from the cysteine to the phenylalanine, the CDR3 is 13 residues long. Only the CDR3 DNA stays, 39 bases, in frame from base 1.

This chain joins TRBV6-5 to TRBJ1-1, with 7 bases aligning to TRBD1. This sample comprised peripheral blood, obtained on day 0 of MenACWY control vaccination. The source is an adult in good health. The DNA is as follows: TGTGCCAGCAGTTACGTCAGGGGGACTGAAGCTTTCTTT. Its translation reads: CASSYVRGTEAFF.